These 21 T cell receptor beta chains were all obtained from the same sample, sequenced in a study of T-cell reconstitution after alpha-beta-depleted transplantation in children. This sample's TCRbeta library carried unique molecular identifier barcodes. One entry per CDR3 protein results from TCRdb running MiXCR on the PCR reads. The profile shows around 130,000 distinct CDR3 sequences, around a tenth of them singletons. This sample comprised PBMCs, mostly from graft donor cells, obtained 180 days after TCRalphabeta/CD19-depleted stem cell transplant. These TCRs come from a girl less than two years old who had a stem cell transplant for combined immunodeficiency, so the T cells may come from the graft donor.

This clonotype was seen ten or more times. The chain joins TRBV4-3 to TRBJ1-1, with D possibly being TRBD1 (6 bases). Trimming shortened V by 2 bases and J by 3 bases, and 19 bases separated the two germline ends. CDR1 LGHNA and CDR2 YSLEER come from the germline V gene. This CDR3 contains 17 residues. The CDR3 nucleotides are TGCGCCAGCAGCCAACTGGCGCCAGGGGCGGGATACACTGAAGCTTTCTTT. This codes for CASSQLAPGAGYTEAFF.

This clonotype has only a few counts. The rearrangement uses TRBV10-3 and TRBJ1-5, with 9 bases identical to TRBD1. Germline CDR1 is ENHRY and CDR2 is SYGVKD. This CDR3 region has 16 residues. V was clipped by 3 bases and J by 5 bases; unmatched bases: 8. This CDR3 is CAISDHGQGTHQPQHF. In nucleotides, the CDR3 is TGTGCCATCAGTGACCACGGACAGGGGACCCATCAGCCCCAGCATTTT.

There are many counts of this clonotype. J is TRBJ2-5 and V is TRBV5-6; unclear D gene. V lost 0 bases and J 7 bases, leaving 10 bases between the germline ends. The CDR3 is 13 residues long. Germline CDR1 is SGHDT and CDR2 is YYEEEE. The CDR3 bases are TGTGCCAGCAGCTTGGCTAGGAGTGGGACCCAGTACTTC. Protein: CASSLARSGTQYF.

This sequence joins TRBV19 and TRBJ1-5; 9 nucleotides agree with TRBD1. V was clipped by 4 bases and J by 4 bases; unmatched bases: 5. CDR1 and CDR2 (germline): LNHDA, SQIVND (reference sequence). CDR3 length: 15 amino acids. CDR3 sequence reads: CASSRPDRGNQPQHF. Here the CDR3 DNA reads TGTGCCAGTAGTAGACCGGACAGGGGAAATCAGCCCCAGCATTTT.

This clonotype came up many times. This chain connects TRBV29-1 to TRBJ2-7; no clear D gene. Per the germline V gene, CDR1 is SQVTM and CDR2 is ANQGSEA. The CDR3 totals 12 residues. V gave up 1 base and J gave up 5 bases, with 9 bases separating them. The CDR3 sequence: CSVEGPIDEQYF. As DNA, the CDR3 is TGCAGCGTTGAAGGTCCAATCGACGAGCAGTACTTC.

Note on this clonotype: Germline is not matched at one junction end, which may reflect a read error. The V call is TRBV15, the J call TRBJ2-1; D gene uncertain. The CDR3 is 14 amino acids. CDR1 is LNHNV and CDR2 is YYDKDF in the germline V gene (reference sequence). The CDR3 nucleotides are TGTGCCACCAGCAGAGACCGGGTCGCCCCTCGTATAATCTTC. Translating it yields CATSRDRVAPRIIF.

This chain connects TRBV20-1 to TRBJ2-3; 14 nucleotides match TRBD2. V was pared by 3 bases and J by 1 base, with 9 bases of the junction left unmatched. This CDR3 is built from 18 residues. Looked up from germline, CDR1 is DFQATT and CDR2 is SNEGSKA (reference sequence). The CDR3: CSARTGTSGRGRTDTQYF. The CDR3 DNA reads as TGCAGTGCTAGGACCGGGACTAGCGGGAGAGGACGCACAGATACGCAGTATTTT.

The V call is TRBV5-1, the J call TRBJ2-2; D is unresolved. The CDR3 runs 13 residues. Germline loops: CDR1 SGHRS, CDR2 YFSETQ. V lost 0 bases and J lost 7, with 7 bases in between. The DNA for the CDR3 is TGCGCCAGCAGCTTGGGTCTCGACGGGGAGCTGTTTTTT. The encoded protein is CASSLGLDGELFF.

This chain links TRBV9 with TRBJ1-2; D remains unclear. The V end was cut by 4 bases, the J end by 8 bases, with 24 bases between. Germline V gene sequence: CDR1 SGDLS, CDR2 YYNGEE. This CDR3 is built from 16 residues. The CDR3 sequence is CASSPPIGRAGGGYTF. Written as DNA, the CDR3 is TGTGCCAGCAGCCCACCCATTGGACGCGCCGGAGGCGGCTACACCTTC.

A few counts support this clonotype. The genes are TRBV11-2 and TRBJ2-2; the D call may be TRBD1 or TRBD2 (6 bases each). The germline CDR1 and CDR2 sequences are SGHAT and FQNNGV. V lost 2 bases, J lost 7 bases, and 14 bases lay in between. The CDR3 contains 15 residues. DNA of the CDR3: TGTGCCAGCAGCTTACCTTGGGGGGCCAACGGGGAGCTGTTTTTT. It specifies CASSLPWGANGELFF.

J is TRBJ2-7 and V is TRBV18, with TRBD2 identical over 9 bases. The length of the CDR3 is 15 residues. V shed 3 bases and J 4 bases; nucleotides not matched to a gene: 7. In germline, CDR1 is KGHSH, CDR2 LQKENI. CDR3 nucleotide sequence: TGTGCCAGCTCACCCATTAGCGGGAGTGGGTACGAGCAGTACTTC. This codes for CASSPISGSGYEQYF.

This clonotype was counted only a few times. J is TRBJ2-4 and V is TRBV29-1, with TRBD1 matching 7 bases. In germline, CDR1 is SQVTM, CDR2 ANQGSEA. V trimming: 7 bases; J trimming: 4 bases; junction bases outside the gene matches: 10. CDR3 length: 14 residues. CDR3 sequence reads: CSAFSKTGKNIQYF. The DNA of the CDR3 is TGCAGCGCTTTTTCCAAGACAGGGAAAAACATTCAGTACTTC. Variable domain in full (rest from reference TRBV29-1 and TRBJ2-4): SAVISQKPSRDICQRGTSLTIQCQVDSQVTMMFWYRQQPGQSLTLIATANQGSEATYESGFVIDKFPISRPNLTFSTLTVSNMSPEDSSIYLCSAFSKTGKNIQYFGAGTRLSVL.

This clonotype was seen repeatedly, ten times or more. The genes are TRBV7-9 and TRBJ2-7, with D unresolved. Germline CDR1 SEHNR, CDR2 FQNEAQ (reference sequence). This CDR3 has 11 residues. V lost 6 bases, J lost 2 bases, and 5 bases lay in between. The CDR3 bases are TGTGCCAGCAGTATAACCTACGAGCAGTACTTC. This translates into CASSITYEQYF.

This clonotype was found many times. The chain recombines TRBV7-2 with TRBJ2-5, with unresolved D. The germline CDR1 and CDR2 sequences are SGHTA and FQGNSA. The CDR3 extends over 14 amino acids. Trimming stripped 1 base from V and 7 bases from J, with 13 bases between. Here the CDR3 reads CASSLGGHSGTQYF. CDR3 bases: TGTGCCAGCAGCTTAGGAGGCCATTCGGGGACCCAGTACTTC.

This clonotype has a count of ten or more. CDR3 nucleotide sequence: TGTGCCAGCAGCCCCGGGTCAGATACGCAGTATTTT. Amino acid sequence: CASSPGSDTQYF. The chain joins TRBV5-5 to TRBJ2-3; unclear D gene. This CDR3 is 12 amino acids long. V lost 4 bases and J 4 bases, leaving 7 bases between the germline ends. The germline V gene has CDR1 SGHKS and CDR2 YYEKEE (reference sequence).

J is TRBJ2-2 and V is TRBV5-1; 8 nucleotides align to TRBD1. The trim removed 5 bases at V and 2 bases at J, leaving 8 bases unmatched. The CDR3 loop spans 16 amino acids. Germline V gives CDR1 SGHRS, CDR2 YFSETQ. The CDR3 coding sequence is TGCGCCAGCAGTTACTCAGGGGGCTCTAACACCGGGGAGCTGTTTTTT. Translation gives CASSYSGGSNTGELFF.

This clonotype was counted a few times. The chain is built from TRBV6-2 or TRBV6-3 and TRBJ2-2; D unresolved. CDR3 length equals 15 residues. V lost 2 bases and J lost 0, with 7 bases in between. The V gene's germline CDR1 is MNHEY and CDR2 SVGEGT. CDR3 amino acids: CASSYRQPNTGELFF. The CDR3 DNA follows: TGTGCCAGCAGTTACAGGCAGCCGAACACCGGGGAGCTGTTTTTT.

This clonotype has more than one count but fewer than ten. The V call is TRBV9, the J call TRBJ2-1, with D perhaps given as TRBD1 or TRBD2 (5 bases each). The V gene's germline CDR1 is SGDLS and CDR2 YYNGEE. V was shortened by 3 bases and J by 7 bases, with 14 bases between the two germline ends. The CDR3 is 14 amino acids. This chain's CDR3 is CASSADRGVNEQFF. CDR3 sequence (DNA): TGTGCCAGCAGCGCGGACCGAGGGGTGAATGAGCAGTTCTTC.

Only a few counts were recorded for this clonotype. The J gene is TRBJ2-3, the V gene TRBV4-2, with 7 bases identical to TRBD2. This CDR3 is 16 amino acids long. V trimming: 4 bases; J trimming: 2 bases; junction bases outside the gene matches: 9. Germline lookup yields CDR1 LGHNA and CDR2 YNFKEQ. The CDR3 protein is CASSPARAGDTDTQYF. The CDR3 coding sequence is TGTGCCAGCAGCCCCGCACGTGCGGGGGACACAGATACGCAGTATTTT.

The chain links TRBV20-1 to TRBJ2-7; D is uncertain. V was shortened by 5 bases and J by 4 bases, with 9 bases between the two germline ends. CDR3 length: 11 residues. Germline V gene sequence: CDR1 DFQATT, CDR2 SNEGSKA (reference sequence). This chain's CDR3 is CSALALYEQYF. Here the CDR3 DNA reads TGCAGTGCTCTTGCCCTATACGAGCAGTACTTC.

CDR3 loop: CASSLGLAGNAQFF. The CDR3 region has the DNA TGTGCCAGCAGTTTAGGACTAGCGGGAAACGCGCAGTTCTTC. The chain uses TRBV12-3 or TRBV12-4 and TRBJ2-1, with 11 nucleotides matching TRBD2. The CDR3 is made up of 14 amino acids. Unmatched junction bases numbered 5, after V lost 1 base and J lost 12 bases.